The 28 T cell receptor beta chains below were found in one sample sequenced in a study of tumor-infiltrating lymphocytes in primary liver carcinoma. Unsorted bulk tissue, about 18-32 mg of it, served as the source for co-extraction of RNA and DNA. Researchers generated TCR beta cDNA from 500 to 600 ng of total RNA, relying on a constant-region primer. Modified slightly, ARM-PCR produced TCR beta libraries over three nested multiplex PCR rounds. Rounds one and two of PCR, each of 10 to 11 cycles, were primed with TRBV1-TRBV30 forward primers and a C-beta reverse primer. MiXCR, run by TCRdb on the multiplex PCR reads, gives a single entry per CDR3 protein. Of tens of thousands of distinct CDR3 sequences listed, 65% to 85% are singletons. Sequencing used liver tumor tissue from sampling region 5. Subset here: tumor region T5, tumor centre. The receptors here all came from a man aged 35-49 years with primary liver carcinoma and hepatitis B virus infection.

Concerning this clonotype: The CDR3 does not close with the conserved phenylalanine or tryptophan, likely indicating a read error. The V call is TRBV29-1, the J call TRBJ2-3; the D gene could be TRBD1 or TRBD2 (7 bases each). Germline values: CDR1 SQVTM, CDR2 ANQGSEA. This CDR3 has 13 residues. V shed 6 bases and J shed 5 bases, with 15 bases lying between them. The CDR3 loop reads CSVQGGAIDTQYY. CDR3 sequence (DNA): TGCAGCGTGCAGGGGGGGGCCATAGATACGCAGTATTAT.

Note on this clonotype: A junction boundary mismatches the germline segment, possibly from a read error. Here the CDR3 reads CASSLERGGGTDTQYF. The CDR3 region has the DNA TGTGCCAGCAGCTTGGAGCGGGGCGGGGGCACAGATACGCAGTATTTC. The V gene is TRBV5-4, the J gene TRBJ2-3; tentative D call: TRBD2 (7 bases). This CDR3 region has 16 residues. Germline V lookup: CDR1 SGHNT, CDR2 YYREEE (reference sequence).

For this clonotype: The germline gene is not matched at one end of the junction; a read error may be the cause. The chain employs TRBV6-2 or TRBV6-3 and TRBJ1-5; D is perhaps TRBD1 (5 bases). The CDR3 totals 13 residues. Germline CDR1 is MNHEY and CDR2 is SVGEGT. The CDR3 bases are TGTGCCAGCAGTAAGACAGAGAATCAGCCCCAGCATTTC. This encodes CASSKTENQPQHF.

V usage is TRBV30 and J usage is TRBJ1-2; 7 bases fit TRBD1. The germline gives CDR1 GTSNPN, CDR2 SVGIG (reference sequence). This CDR3 comprises 13 residues. Unmatched junction bases numbered 15, after V lost 4 bases and J lost 13 bases. This chain's CDR3 is CAWTGQDNYDCTF. In nucleotides, the CDR3 is TGTGCCTGGACAGGACAGGACAACTATGACTGCACCTTC.

The chain recombines TRBV4-2 with TRBJ2-7; D perhaps matches TRBD2 (5 bases). CDR1 and CDR2 from the germline V gene are LGHNA and YNFKEQ. The CDR3 has 15 amino acids. The V and J ends lost 0 bases and 10 bases respectively, with 19 bases between them. The CDR3 DNA follows: TGTGCCAGCAGCCAAGATAAAGGGAGCGGCTACAATCAGTACTTC. Protein sequence: CASSQDKGSGYNQYF.

A remark on this clonotype: Germline and junction disagree at one end, which may indicate a read error. The chain is built from TRBV14 and TRBJ2-7; TRBD1 agrees at 7 bases. Germline CDR1 is SGHDN and CDR2 is FVKESK. CDR3 length: 14 residues. In DNA form, the CDR3 reads TGTGCCAGCTGCCATAGGGGTACAGGGGCCGAACAGTACTTC. Its translation: CASCHRGTGAEQYF.

About this clonotype: An end of the junction does not agree with germline; a read error may underlie this. The chain carries TRBV5-1 and TRBJ2-1, with D possibly matching TRBD1 (5 bases). The CDR3 runs 11 residues. The germline CDR1 and CDR2 sequences are SGHRS and YFSETQ. CDR3 residues: CASSLGQGLIF. In nucleotides, the CDR3 is TGTGCCAGCAGCTTAGGGCAGGGTCTTATCTTC. Together with reference TRBV5-1 and TRBJ2-1, the CDR3 gives the full variable domain: KAGVTQTPRYLIKTRGQQVTLSCSPISGHRSVSWYQQTPGQGLQFLFEYFSETQRNKGNFPGRFSGRQFSNSRSEMNVSTLELGDSALYLCASSLGQGLIFGPGTRLTVL.

The genes are TRBV29-1 and TRBJ2-5; no firm D call. The CDR3 has 12 amino acids. V was pared by 8 bases and J by 4 bases, with 14 bases between. Germline-derived CDR1 and CDR2 are SQVTM and ANQGSEA. CDR3 coding DNA: TGCAGCTGTATGGAATGTGGAGAGACCCAGTACTTC. It translates to CSCMECGETQYF.

This clonotype was detected only a few times. The rearrangement links TRBV11-2 to TRBJ1-5; tentatively, D is TRBD1 (6 bases). CDR3 size: 17 residues. V was cut by 1 base and J by 14 bases, with 27 bases left in between. Germline loops: CDR1 SGHAT, CDR2 FQNNGV. The CDR3 DNA reads as TGTGCCAGCAGCTTAGTAGGGGTAACAGGGAGTAATCAACCCAAGCATTTT. Translated: CASSLVGVTGSNQPKHF.

Notes on this clonotype: It is likely a read error, because the conserved phenylalanine at the end of the CDR3 is missing. The chain links TRBV13 to TRBJ2-7, with a weak D call TRBD2 (6 bases). This CDR3 is built from 15 residues. Germline assignment: CDR1 PRHDT and CDR2 FYEKMQ (reference sequence). The ends were cut back, 0 bases at V and 6 bases at J, with 15 bases in the middle. The CDR3 loop reads CASSLGGEGGGEQYL. As DNA, the CDR3 is TGTGCCAGCAGCTTAGGGGGTGAGGGAGGCGGCGAGCAGTACCTC.

Turning to this clonotype: This is likely a read error, given that the CDR3 carries no conserved phenylalanine or tryptophan at its end. The chain links TRBV11-1 to TRBJ2-6; no clear D. The V gene's germline CDR1 is SGHAT and CDR2 FQDESV (reference sequence). The CDR3 contains 16 residues. CDR3 residues: CASSHPRPSRANVLTL. The CDR3 region has the DNA TGTGCCAGCAGCCACCCGAGGCCCTCTAGGGCCAACGTTCTGACTTTG.

This clonotype was detected a few times. The chain links TRBV12-3 or TRBV12-4 to TRBJ2-3; 10 bases map to TRBD2. The CDR3 length is 13 residues. V trimming: 10 bases; J trimming: 4 bases; junction bases outside the gene matches: 5. The CDR3 spells CATSLAGADTQYF. Written as DNA, the CDR3 is TGTGCCACCAGCCTAGCGGGAGCAGATACGCAGTATTTT.

Regarding this clonotype: The junction does not match germline at one end; this may be a read error. This chain uses TRBV11-1 with TRBJ2-4, with 9 bases identical to TRBD2. Germline assignment: CDR1 SGHAT and CDR2 FQDESV (reference sequence). The CDR3 loop spans 17 amino acids. The CDR3 reads CASSFPRTSVTENIQYF. CDR3 coding DNA: TGTGCCAGCAGCTTTCCCAGGACTAGCGTGACCGAAAATATTCAGTACTTC.

To note about this clonotype: At one of its ends the junction is not consistent with the germline gene, which may arise from a read error. The V call is TRBV4-1, the J call TRBJ1-5; 7 nucleotides match TRBD1. The CDR3 is 15 amino acids. Germline CDR1 reads MGHRA; CDR2 reads YSYEKL. The chain's CDR3 is CANSQRDRANQPQHF. Here the CDR3 DNA reads TGCGCCAACAGCCAACGTGACAGGGCCAATCAGCCCCAGCATTTT.

In regard to this clonotype: One end of the junction does not line up with germline, which may come from a read error. The chain has TRBV14 and TRBJ2-1, with unresolved D. The CDR3 spans 12 residues. Germline CDR1 SGHDN, CDR2 FVKESK. The chain's CDR3 is CTSSHTVSRPFF. The CDR3 region has the DNA TGTACCAGCAGCCATACAGTTTCCCGGCCGTTCTTC.

The table lists this clonotype with a count of one. The chain combines TRBV29-1 with TRBJ2-5; TRBD1 matches 7 bases. The V gene's germline CDR1 is SQVTM and CDR2 ANQGSEA. V trimming: 4 bases; J trimming: 5 bases; junction bases outside the gene matches: 7. This CDR3 has 13 amino acids. For the CDR3, the DNA is TGCAGCGTTGGCCCAGGGGGTAAGGAGACCCAGTACTTC. Translating gives CSVGPGGKETQYF.

As for this clonotype: A junction boundary mismatches the germline segment, possibly from a read error. The chain combines TRBV6-1 with TRBJ2-1, with D possibly being TRBD1 or TRBD2 (5 bases each). This CDR3 spans 13 amino acids. The V gene's germline CDR1 is MNHNS and CDR2 SASEGT. CDR3 in DNA: TGTGCCAGCAGTGAAGAGAGGGGCATTGAGCAGTTGTTC. This codes for CASSEERGIEQLF.

There are many counts of this clonotype. The chain links TRBV5-1 to TRBJ2-1, with D maybe TRBD2 (7 bases). The CDR3 totals 16 residues. V lost 1 base and J 5 bases, leaving 16 bases between the germline ends. Germline loops: CDR1 SGHRS, CDR2 YFSETQ. The CDR3 spells CASSLTLGGGHNEQFF. As DNA, the CDR3 is TGCGCCAGCAGCTTGACCCTAGGGGGGGGCCACAATGAGCAGTTCTTC.

This clonotype was counted ten times or more. The rearrangement joins TRBV19 to TRBJ2-2; maybe TRBD2 (6 bases). The CDR3 has 14 amino acids. The germline V gene has CDR1 LNHDA and CDR2 SQIVND (reference sequence). V was shortened by 6 bases and J by 4 bases, with 12 bases between the two germline ends. The CDR3: CASRPVGGTGELFF. The CDR3 DNA follows: TGTGCCAGTAGGCCCGTCGGGGGCACCGGGGAGCTGTTTTTT.

This clonotype was recorded only once. Because the CDR3 is missing its conserved closing phenylalanine or tryptophan, this is likely a read error. The genes are TRBV11-2 and TRBJ2-1; 12 bases are a match to TRBD2. Germline CDR1 and CDR2: SGHAT and FQNNGV. The CDR3 consists of 19 residues. This CDR3 is CANSFQWVPETSGSHEQFY. Written as DNA, the CDR3 is TGTGCCAACAGCTTCCAATGGGTGCCTGAGACTAGCGGGAGTCATGAACAGTTCTAC.

To note about this clonotype: Sequence at one end of the junction differs from germline and may be a read error. The chain is built from TRBV5-1 and TRBJ2-1; a weak D match, TRBD1 (6 bases). Per germline, CDR1 SGHRS and CDR2 YFSETQ. There are 16 residues in the CDR3. CDR3 coding DNA: TGCGCCAGTAGCTTGACAGGTGGGAGTAGATACAATGAGCAGTCCTTC. It translates to CASSLTGGSRYNEQSF. Based on the CDR3 plus reference TRBV5-1 and TRBJ2-1, the full variable domain is KAGVTQTPRYLIKTRGQQVTLSCSPISGHRSVSWYQQTPGQGLQFLFEYFSETQRNKGNFPGRFSGRQFSNSRSEMNVSTLELGDSALYLCASSLTGGSRYNEQSFGPGTRLTVL.

The chain is built from TRBV4-1 and TRBJ1-3, with D hard to call. Germline CDR1 MGHRA, CDR2 YSYEKL. The CDR3 is 19 amino acids. V was trimmed by 4 bases and J by 1 base, leaving 23 bases between them. CDR3 sequence reads: CASSRYVRVRILSGNTIYF. In nucleotides, the CDR3 is TGCGCCAGCAGCCGGTATGTCCGGGTCAGAATCCTATCTGGAAACACCATATATTTT.

This chain joins TRBV11-2 and TRBJ2-6; TRBD1 aligns across 8 bases. The CDR3 extends over 21 amino acids. Looked up from germline, CDR1 is SGHAT and CDR2 is FQNNGV. Trimming cost V 10 bases and J 0 bases; bases outside gene matches: 23. The CDR3 bases are TGTGCCAACATCATGGGGGGAGACAGGGGCATTCCCCTCTCTGGGGCCAACGTCCTGACTTTC. This gives the protein CANIMGGDRGIPLSGANVLTF. Full variable domain (outside the CDR3, taken from reference TRBV11-2 and TRBJ2-6): EAGVAQSPRYKIIEKRQSVAFWCNPISGHATLYWYQQILGQGPKLLIQFQNNGVVDDSQLPKDRFSAERLKGVDSTLKIQPAKLEDSAVYLCANIMGGDRGIPLSGANVLTFGAGSRLTVL.

CDR3: CISRDRLTGANEQFF. Written as DNA, the CDR3 is TGTATCAGCAGAGACAGACTAACGGGAGCCAATGAGCAGTTCTTC. The J gene is TRBJ2-1, the V gene TRBV6-1, with D possibly matching TRBD2 (6 bases). The CDR3 is made up of 15 amino acids. Germline CDR1 reads MNHNS; CDR2 reads SASEGT.

Many counts were recorded for this clonotype. The chain has TRBV11-2 and TRBJ2-1, with TRBD2 identical over 7 bases. CDR1 is SGHAT and CDR2 is FQNNGV in the germline V gene. The ends lost 1 base at V and 9 bases at J; junction bases unmatched: 9. This CDR3 is built from 15 residues. CDR3 bases: TGTGCCAGCAGCTTAGGCTCGGGAGGATGGGGTGAGCAGTTCTTC. Its translation is CASSLGSGGWGEQFF.

This clonotype was recorded only once. The chain recombines TRBV28 with TRBJ2-1; 12 nucleotides align to TRBD2. CDR3 size: 15 residues. The junction had 16 bases not matched to a gene; V was cut back by 7 bases and J by 15 bases. Germline assignment: CDR1 MDHEN and CDR2 SYDVKM. The CDR3 region has the DNA TGTGCCAGCACCTCTAGCGGGAGGGGGGGCCATGAGAGGTTCTTC. It is translated as CASTSSGRGGHERFF.

A word on this clonotype: One junction end does not reproduce the germline sequence, and a read error may be involved. The chain is built from TRBV6-6 and TRBJ1-6, with 8 positions matching TRBD1. The CDR3 has 17 amino acids. The V gene's germline CDR1 is MNHNY and CDR2 SVGAGI (reference sequence). The DNA of the CDR3 is TGTGCCAGCAGGACCGGGACAGGCGCCCGGGGAGATTCACCTCTCCACTTT. Residues: CASRTGTGARGDSPLHF.

In regard to this clonotype: Since the CDR3 does not end with the conserved phenylalanine or tryptophan, this likely comes from a read error. The rearrangement joins TRBV12-3 or TRBV12-4 to TRBJ1-1; D might be TRBD1 (6 bases). This CDR3 has 12 residues. This CDR3 is CASSEQGVRAFS. The CDR3 DNA reads TGTGCTAGCAGTGAACAGGGTGTGCGGGCTTTCTCT.